Described below is a single T cell receptor (beta chain) sequence and its context. Its antigen is unidentified. Assay: immunoSEQ multiplex PCR; the TCRdb copy retains only in-frame clones and omits some. The data hold roughly 70,000 clones, with roughly 82% observed a single time. This sample was included in a study of OX40 agonist ivuxolimab in advanced cancers. Overall study results and limits: At 0.1 to 3.0 mg/kg and by week 6, clonal expansion occurred in CD4+ and CD8+ blood T cells. A proportion of nonresponders additionally exhibited low normalized T-cell clonal expansion.

The sample was CD4+ or CD8+ T cells sorted from blood, taken in a trial of the OX40 agonist ivuxolimab. The origin of this receptor is an adult with an advanced solid tumor such as melanoma, head and neck, liver or kidney cancer.

CDR3 nucleotide sequence: TGTGCCAGTAGTTCAGGGTACACCGGGGAGCTGTTTTTT. It encodes CASSSGYTGELFF. The chain has TRBV19 and TRBJ2-2; D is possibly TRBD1 (5 bases). Germline V gene lookup returns CDR1 LNHDA and CDR2 SQIVND (reference sequence). CDR3 size: 13 residues. V was pared by 5 bases and J by 3 bases, with 7 bases between.